This is a list of T cell receptor beta chains from one sample in a study of CD8 T cells in ankylosing spondylitis. One entry per CDR3 protein, called by TCRdb with MiXCR from the 5' RACE reads. The data hold around 32,000 distinct CDR3 sequences, with 7.2% observed a single time. Input material: blood, either unsorted or a sorted T cell fraction (not recorded which). These receptors originate from a male donor with ankylosing spondylitis or in good health (not recorded which). Both conserved end residues are part of each CDR3. A D gene is named only where the DNA matches it firmly. Clone size is stated in some rows and not others, as once, few, many or a class when expanded.

.,TRBV20-1,many,TRBJ2-7,CSARSSDSSSSYEQYF,TGCAGTGCTAGATCCTCGGACAGTTCTAGCTCCTACGAGCAGTACTTC
TRBD2,TRBV7-2,many,TRBJ2-4,CASSSTSGSYIQYF,TGTGCCAGCAGCAGCACTAGCGGGAGTTACATTCAGTACTTC
TRBD1,TRBV7-3,many,TRBJ2-1,CASSLRQGSEQFF,TGTGCCAGCAGCTTAAGACAGGGGAGTGAGCAGTTCTTC
.,TRBV14,many,TRBJ2-7,CASSQLDSPYEQYF,TGTGCCAGCAGCCAATTAGACTCTCCCTACGAGCAGTACTTC
.,TRBV24-1,many,TRBJ1-2,CATSVGYSRDPVYGYTF,TGTGCCACCAGTGTGGGATACAGCCGCGATCCTGTTTATGGCTACACCTTC
.,TRBV5-1,many,TRBJ1-4,CASSPGGLRGEKLFF,TGCGCCAGCAGCCCAGGTGGCCTAAGAGGTGAAAAACTGTTTTTT
.,TRBV28,many,TRBJ2-3,CASSPSKPVRQDTQYF,TGTGCCAGCAGCCCCTCAAAGCCGGTCCGGCAAGATACGCAGTATTTT
TRBD1,TRBV2,many,TRBJ2-5,CASNRDSSETQYF,TGTGCCAGCAATAGGGACAGTTCGGAGACCCAGTACTTC
.,TRBV19,many,TRBJ1-1,CASSIQGKSEAFF,TGTGCCAGTAGTATACAGGGGAAGTCTGAAGCTTTCTTT
TRBD1,TRBV20-1,many,TRBJ2-7,CSARSGSGGSYEQYF,TGCAGTGCTAGAAGCGGATCAGGGGGATCCTACGAGCAGTACTTC
TRBD2,TRBV23-1,many,TRBJ2-1,CASSPGLAGAGEQFF,TGCGCCAGCAGTCCGGGACTAGCGGGAGCGGGTGAGCAGTTCTTC
TRBD2,TRBV7-2,few,TRBJ2-7,CASSPLAGVVYEQYF,TGTGCCAGCAGCCCCTTAGCGGGAGTAGTATACGAGCAGTACTTC
.,TRBV6-1,many,TRBJ1-2,CASSESRASGYGYTF,TGTGCCAGCAGTGAATCCCGGGCGAGCGGCTATGGCTACACCTTC
TRBD1,TRBV11-2,many,TRBJ2-5,CASRSPIGDRRGGTQYF,TGTGCCAGCAGGTCCCCGATTGGGGACAGAAGAGGTGGGACCCAGTACTTC
TRBD2,TRBV6-2/TRBV6-3,many,TRBJ2-1,CASSPVPGLAGGPPGYEQFF,TGTGCCAGCAGTCCAGTCCCGGGACTAGCGGGAGGGCCCCCGGGTTATGAGCAGTTCTTC
.,TRBV12-3/TRBV12-4,few,TRBJ2-7,CASSWRGEQYF,TGTGCCAGCAGTTGGAGAGGCGAGCAGTACTTC
TRBD1,TRBV12-3/TRBV12-4,many,TRBJ1-1,CASGTAYTEAFF,TGTGCCAGCGGGACAGCTTACACTGAAGCTTTCTTT
.,TRBV4-2,few,TRBJ1-1,CASSPSMNTEAFF,TGTGCCAGCAGCCCCAGCATGAACACTGAAGCTTTCTTT
.,TRBV5-1,many,TRBJ1-6,CASSLANSQNSPLHF,TGCGCCAGCAGCTTGGCCAACTCCCAAAATTCACCCCTCCACTTT
TRBD1,TRBV19,many,TRBJ1-1,CASMGTGGYEAFF,TGTGCCAGTATGGGGACAGGGGGCTACGAAGCTTTCTTT
TRBD1,TRBV5-1,.,TRBJ2-7,CASSMTGYEQYF,TGCGCCAGCAGCATGACAGGGTACGAGCAGTACTTC
TRBD2,TRBV5-1,many,TRBJ2-3,CASSPGLDSTDTQYF,TGCGCCAGCAGCCCGGGACTAGATAGCACAGATACGCAGTATTTT
.,TRBV6-4,few,TRBJ2-1,CASSPDFSSYNEQFF,TGTGCCAGCAGCCCCGATTTTTCCTCGTACAATGAGCAGTTCTTC
.,TRBV10-3,many,TRBJ2-1,CAITKSVGFNEQFF,TGTGCCATCACGAAGTCTGTTGGATTCAATGAGCAGTTCTTC
.,TRBV20-1,many,TRBJ2-2,CSARRPLEGTGELFF,TGCAGTGCTAGACGACCACTCGAGGGCACCGGGGAGCTGTTTTTT
.,TRBV27,medium-sized,TRBJ2-2,CASRSVLQGNTGELFF,TGTGCCAGCCGTTCGGTGTTACAGGGGAACACCGGGGAGCTGTTTTTT
.,TRBV14,many,TRBJ1-6,CASSRLQGSYNSPLHF,TGTGCCAGCAGCCGGCTACAGGGTTCCTATAATTCACCCCTCCACTTT
.,TRBV7-9,.,TRBJ2-2,CASSSERQHLTGELFF,TGTGCCAGCAGCTCCGAACGCCAACACCTCACCGGGGAGCTGTTTTTT
TRBD1,TRBV29-1,many,TRBJ1-2,CSAEDRGQGGYTF,TGCAGCGCCGAGGACAGGGGGCAAGGTGGCTACACCTTC
.,TRBV10-3,many,TRBJ2-1,CAISDSVSYNEQFF,TGTGCCATCTCTGACAGTGTCTCCTACAATGAGCAGTTCTTC
.,TRBV11-2,many,TRBJ1-1,CASSFMAGDTEAFF,TGTGCCAGCAGCTTCATGGCAGGGGACACTGAAGCTTTCTTT
TRBD1,TRBV28,many,TRBJ1-6,CASSLGDRGNSPLHF,TGTGCCAGCAGTTTAGGGGACAGGGGCAATTCACCCCTCCACTTT
TRBD2,TRBV20-1,many,TRBJ2-1,CSAREAGKLAGYNEQFF,TGCAGTGCGCGAGAGGCCGGGAAACTAGCGGGGTACAATGAGCAGTTCTTC
.,TRBV12-3/TRBV12-4,many,TRBJ2-7,CASSSAGTPYEQYF,TGTGCCAGCAGTTCCGCCGGGACACCTTACGAGCAGTACTTC
.,TRBV2,.,TRBJ1-5,CASSETLLGGDSNQPQHF,TGTGCCAGCAGTGAAACTCTTCTGGGGGGCGATAGCAATCAGCCCCAGCATTTT
.,TRBV27,few,TRBJ1-5,CASSLLGQPQHF,TGTGCCAGCAGTTTATTGGGTCAGCCCCAGCATTTT
.,TRBV20-1,many,TRBJ2-1,CSAREGSSYNEQFF,TGCAGTGCTAGAGAGGGGAGCTCCTACAATGAGCAGTTCTTC
TRBD1,TRBV7-2,few,TRBJ1-5,CASSLETGLQHF,TGTGCCAGCAGCTTAGAGACAGGGCTCCAGCATTTT
TRBD2,TRBV14,.,TRBJ2-1,CASSPLLAGERSYEQFF,TGTGCCAGCAGCCCCCTGCTCGCGGGAGAAAGGTCATATGAGCAGTTCTTC
TRBD1,TRBV18,.,TRBJ2-1,CASSPTDRGGYNEQFF,TGTGCCAGCTCACCAACGGACAGGGGCGGATACAATGAGCAGTTCTTC
.,TRBV9,many,TRBJ1-1,CASSVGGGGMNTEAFF,TGTGCCAGCAGCGTAGGAGGGGGAGGAATGAACACTGAAGCTTTCTTT
.,TRBV7-8,many,TRBJ2-2,CASSLVGLWDTGELFF,TGTGCCAGCAGCTTAGTGGGACTCTGGGACACCGGGGAGCTGTTTTTT
TRBD1,TRBV10-3,many,TRBJ2-1,CAISAPPGQGANEQFF,TGTGCCATCAGTGCCCCTCCGGGACAGGGGGCGAATGAGCAGTTCTTC
TRBD1,TRBV18,many,TRBJ1-3,CASSPDRVSSGNTIYF,TGTGCCAGCTCACCAGACAGGGTGAGCTCTGGAAACACCATATATTTT
.,TRBV20-1,many,TRBJ2-7,CSARNPSRDSYEQYF,TGCAGTGCTAGAAATCCGTCCCGGGACTCCTACGAGCAGTACTTC
.,TRBV5-1,many,TRBJ1-1,CASSLKREVGTEAFF,TGCGCCAGCAGCTTGAAACGGGAGGTGGGAACTGAAGCTTTCTTT
.,TRBV28,many,TRBJ2-7,CASSYAIPGTTAYEQYF,TGTGCCAGCAGCTACGCCATCCCCGGGACGACGGCCTACGAGCAGTACTTC
TRBD2,TRBV20-1,many,TRBJ2-7,CSARPSGGPRVSGGVYEQYF,TGCAGTGCTAGACCTAGCGGTGGGCCTCGAGTCTCCGGGGGGGTATACGAGCAGTACTTC